This TCR beta chain was profiled in a study of cytomegalovirus exposure and HLA in healthy donors. Study summary: The use of the same platform for the 90 to 150 validation repertoires and the 666 first-cohort repertoires was reported by a later analysis.

The V end lost 6 bases, the J end lost 6 bases, and 12 bases lay between the germline ends. The CDR3 has 13 residues. Germline V gives CDR1 LNHDA, CDR2 SQIVND (reference sequence). The study's findings and limits: CMV antigen specificity of a few CMV-associated chains was confirmed in vitro.

The table lists this clone with a count of one. The antigen is undetermined. Only in-frame clones appear in the TCRdb table, and some are missing; sequencing was by immunoSEQ multiplex PCR. The data contain around 100,000 clones, over 85% of them singletons. This sequence was found in a woman under 30 in good health and CMV-seronegative. This chain connects TRBV19 to TRBJ1-5, with D tentatively TRBD1 (5 bases). Sequencing was done on a sample of PBMCs. CDR3 region: CASRGEMFQPQHF. The CDR3 nucleotides are TGTGCCAGTAGAGGGGAAATGTTTCAGCCCCAGCATTTT.